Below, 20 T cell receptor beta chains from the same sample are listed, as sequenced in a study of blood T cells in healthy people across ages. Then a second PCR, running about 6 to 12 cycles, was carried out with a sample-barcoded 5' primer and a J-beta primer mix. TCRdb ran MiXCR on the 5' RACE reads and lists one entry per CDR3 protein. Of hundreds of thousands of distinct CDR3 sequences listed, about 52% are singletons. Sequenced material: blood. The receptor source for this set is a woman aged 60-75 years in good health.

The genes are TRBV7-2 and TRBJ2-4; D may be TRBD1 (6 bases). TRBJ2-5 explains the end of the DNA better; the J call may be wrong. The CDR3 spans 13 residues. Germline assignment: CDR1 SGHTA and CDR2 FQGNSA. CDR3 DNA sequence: TGTGCCAGCAGCTTCATGGGGGCGGAGACCCAGTACTTC. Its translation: CASSFMGAETQYF.

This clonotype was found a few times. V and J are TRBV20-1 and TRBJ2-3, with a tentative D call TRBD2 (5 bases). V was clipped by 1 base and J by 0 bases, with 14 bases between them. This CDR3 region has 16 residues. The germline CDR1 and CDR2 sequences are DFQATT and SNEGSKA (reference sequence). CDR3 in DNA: TGCAGTGCTAGAGTGAGGCTAGCACCTAGCACAGATACGCAGTATTTT. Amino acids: CSARVRLAPSTDTQYF.

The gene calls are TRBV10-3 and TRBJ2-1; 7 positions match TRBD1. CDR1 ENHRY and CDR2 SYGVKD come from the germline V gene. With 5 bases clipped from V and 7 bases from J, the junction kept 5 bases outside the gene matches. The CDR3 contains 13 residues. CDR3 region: CAISIRQGNEQFF. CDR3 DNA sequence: TGTGCCATCAGTATCAGACAGGGAAATGAGCAGTTCTTC.

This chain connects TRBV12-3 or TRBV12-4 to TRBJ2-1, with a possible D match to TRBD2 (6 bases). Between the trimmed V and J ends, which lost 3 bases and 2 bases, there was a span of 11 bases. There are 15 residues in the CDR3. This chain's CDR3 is CASSFGGSTYNEQFF. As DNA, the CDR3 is TGTGCCAGCAGTTTCGGAGGGTCGACCTACAATGAGCAGTTCTTC.

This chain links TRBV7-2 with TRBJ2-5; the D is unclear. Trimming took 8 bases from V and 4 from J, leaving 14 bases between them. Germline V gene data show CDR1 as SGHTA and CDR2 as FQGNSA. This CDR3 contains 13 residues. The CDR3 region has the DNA TGTGCCAGCGGTGGAAAGTTGGCAGAGACCCAGTACTTC. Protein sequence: CASGGKLAETQYF.

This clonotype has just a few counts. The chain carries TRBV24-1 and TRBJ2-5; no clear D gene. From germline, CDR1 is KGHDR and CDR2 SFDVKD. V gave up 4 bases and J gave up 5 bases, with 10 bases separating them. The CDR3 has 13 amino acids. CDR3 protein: CATSEGSLETQYF. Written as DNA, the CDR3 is TGTGCCACCAGTGAGGGATCGTTGGAGACCCAGTACTTC.

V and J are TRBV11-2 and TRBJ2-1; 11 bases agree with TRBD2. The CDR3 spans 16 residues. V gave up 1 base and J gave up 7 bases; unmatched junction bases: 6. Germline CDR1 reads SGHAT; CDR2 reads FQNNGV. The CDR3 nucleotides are TGTGCCAGCAGCTTAGGAATCCCTAGCGGGAGGAATGAGCAGTTCTTC. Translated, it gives CASSLGIPSGRNEQFF.

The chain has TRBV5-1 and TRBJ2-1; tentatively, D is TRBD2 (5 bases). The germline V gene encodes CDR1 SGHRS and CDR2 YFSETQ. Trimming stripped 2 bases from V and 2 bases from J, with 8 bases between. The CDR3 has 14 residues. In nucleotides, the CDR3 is TGCGCCAGCAGCTTAGGGAGTCCCTACAATGAGCAGTTCTTC. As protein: CASSLGSPYNEQFF.

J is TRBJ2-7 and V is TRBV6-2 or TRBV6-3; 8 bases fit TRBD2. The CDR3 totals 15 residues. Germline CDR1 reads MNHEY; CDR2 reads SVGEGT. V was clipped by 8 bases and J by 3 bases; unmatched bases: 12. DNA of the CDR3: TGTGCCAGCTCCGAAACGACTAGCGAGAACTACGAGCAGTACTTC. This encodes CASSETTSENYEQYF.

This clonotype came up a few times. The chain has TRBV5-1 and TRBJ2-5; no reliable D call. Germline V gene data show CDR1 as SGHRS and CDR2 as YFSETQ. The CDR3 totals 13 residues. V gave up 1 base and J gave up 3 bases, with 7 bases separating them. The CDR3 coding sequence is TGCGCCAGCAGCTTGTTCAGAGAAGAGACCCAGTACTTC. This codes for CASSLFREETQYF.

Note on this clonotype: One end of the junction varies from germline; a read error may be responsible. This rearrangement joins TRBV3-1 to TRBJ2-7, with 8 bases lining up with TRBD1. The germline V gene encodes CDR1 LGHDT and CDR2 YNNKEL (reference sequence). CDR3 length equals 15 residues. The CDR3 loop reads CANSLRQGNPYEQYF. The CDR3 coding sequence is TGTGCCAACAGCCTGCGACAGGGGAACCCCTACGAGCAGTACTTC.

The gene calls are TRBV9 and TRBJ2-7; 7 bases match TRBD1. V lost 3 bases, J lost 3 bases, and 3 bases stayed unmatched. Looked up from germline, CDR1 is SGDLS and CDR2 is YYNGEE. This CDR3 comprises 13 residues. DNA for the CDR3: TGTGCCAGCAGCGCAAGGGACAGCTACGAGCAGTACTTC. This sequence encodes CASSARDSYEQYF. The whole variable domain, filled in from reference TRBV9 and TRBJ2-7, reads DSGVTQTPKHLITATGQRVTLRCSPRSGDLSVYWYQQSLDQGLQFLIQYYNGEERAKGNILERFSAQQFPDLHSELNLSSLELGDSALYFCASSARDSYEQYFGPGTRLTVT.

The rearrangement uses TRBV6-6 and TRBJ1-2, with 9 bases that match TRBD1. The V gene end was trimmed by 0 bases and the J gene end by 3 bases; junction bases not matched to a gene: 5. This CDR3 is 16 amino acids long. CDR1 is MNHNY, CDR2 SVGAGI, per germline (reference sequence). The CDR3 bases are TGTGCCAGCAGTTACTCGGTTTGGACAGGGGACTATGGCTACACCTTC. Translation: CASSYSVWTGDYGYTF.

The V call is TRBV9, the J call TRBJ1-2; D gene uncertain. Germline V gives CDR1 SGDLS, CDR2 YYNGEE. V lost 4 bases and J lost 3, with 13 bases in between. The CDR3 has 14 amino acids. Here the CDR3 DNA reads TGTGCCAGCAGCCCTGGACGGGCCCACTATGGCTACACCTTC. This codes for CASSPGRAHYGYTF.

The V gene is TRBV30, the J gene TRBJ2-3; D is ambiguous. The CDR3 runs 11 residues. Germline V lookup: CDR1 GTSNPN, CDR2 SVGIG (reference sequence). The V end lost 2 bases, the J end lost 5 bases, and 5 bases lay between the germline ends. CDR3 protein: CAWSPLDTQYF. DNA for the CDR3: TGTGCCTGGAGTCCTCTAGATACGCAGTATTTT. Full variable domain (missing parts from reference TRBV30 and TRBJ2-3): SQTIHQWPATLVQPVGSPLSLECTVEGTSNPNLYWYRQAAGRGLQLLFYSVGIGQISSEVPQNLSASRPQDRQFILSSKKLLLSDSGFYLCAWSPLDTQYFGPGTRLTVL.

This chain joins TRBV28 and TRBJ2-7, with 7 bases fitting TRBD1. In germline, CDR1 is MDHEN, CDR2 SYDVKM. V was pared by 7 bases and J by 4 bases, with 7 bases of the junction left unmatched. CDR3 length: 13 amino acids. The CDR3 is CASISQGLYEQYF. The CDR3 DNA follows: TGTGCCAGCATCTCACAGGGGCTATACGAGCAGTACTTC.

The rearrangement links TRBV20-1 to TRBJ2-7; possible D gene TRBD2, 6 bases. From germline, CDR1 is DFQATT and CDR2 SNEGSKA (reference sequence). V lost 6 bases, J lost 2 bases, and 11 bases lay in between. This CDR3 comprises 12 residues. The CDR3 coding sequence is TGCAGTGCGGGACTGGACACCTACGAGCAGTACTTC. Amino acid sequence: CSAGLDTYEQYF.

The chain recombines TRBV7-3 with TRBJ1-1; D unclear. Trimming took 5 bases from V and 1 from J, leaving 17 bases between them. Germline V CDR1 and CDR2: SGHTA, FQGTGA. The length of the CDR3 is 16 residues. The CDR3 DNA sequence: TGTGCCAGCAGCCCGCAGCCCCCGACTTCGAACACTGAAGCTTTCTTT. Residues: CASSPQPPTSNTEAFF.

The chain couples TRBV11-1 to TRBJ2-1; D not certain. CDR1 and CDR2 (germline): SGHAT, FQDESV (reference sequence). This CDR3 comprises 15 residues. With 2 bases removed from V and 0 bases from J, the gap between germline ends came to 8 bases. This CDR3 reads CASSLNPSSYNEQFF. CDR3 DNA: TGTGCCAGCAGCTTAAATCCGAGCTCCTACAATGAGCAGTTCTTC.

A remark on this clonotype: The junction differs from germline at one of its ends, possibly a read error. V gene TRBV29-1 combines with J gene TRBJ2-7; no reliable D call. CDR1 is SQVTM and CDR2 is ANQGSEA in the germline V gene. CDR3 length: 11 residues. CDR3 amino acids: CSGEDGYEQYF. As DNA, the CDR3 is TGCAGCGGTGAAGACGGCTACGAGCAGTACTTC.